Presented here are 9 T cell receptor beta chains from one specimen sequenced in a study of T cell repertoires in cytomegalovirus infection. Their recognized antigens are unknown. One entry per CDR3 protein, called by TCRdb with MiXCR from the reads. This sample has a few hundred thousand distinct CDR3 sequences, with 25% to 35% found just once. This sample comprised cultured PBMCs, obtained from culture after CMV antigen stimulation. The receptor source for this set is a human donor in good health (CMV status not recorded). Some clones in this sample may be carry-over from other donors' samples.

This clonotype was seen ten or more times. J is TRBJ2-2 and V is TRBV6-1; weak D call: TRBD1 (6 bases). The CDR3 spans 17 residues. The V and J ends lost 2 bases and 5 bases respectively, with 18 bases between them. From germline, CDR1 is MNHNS and CDR2 SASEGT. DNA for the CDR3: TGTGCCAGCAGTGAAAAGTACAGGGACCCCCAGACCGGGGAGCTGTTTTTT. It yields the protein CASSEKYRDPQTGELFF.

V is TRBV7-8 and J is TRBJ2-1, with D perhaps TRBD2 (6 bases). The CDR3 contains 14 residues. The V gene lost 2 bases and the J gene lost 8 bases, with 13 bases spanning the gap. Germline V CDR1 and CDR2: SGHVS, FQNEAQ. CDR3 bases: TGTGCCAGCAGCTTATCGGCGGGGCGGGATGAGCAGTTCTTC. This sequence encodes CASSLSAGRDEQFF.

The count of this clonotype is one. The gene calls are TRBV19 and TRBJ1-1, with D uncertain. CDR3 size: 13 residues. CDR1 is LNHDA and CDR2 is SQIVND in the germline V gene (reference sequence). V was clipped by 5 bases and J by 7 bases, with 14 bases between them. The DNA of the CDR3 is TGTGCCAGTAGTTTTGAGAGCCTAGGTGAAGCTTTCTTT. The encoded protein is CASSFESLGEAFF.

This clonotype appeared many times. The V and J genes are TRBV6-1 and TRBJ1-2, with TRBD1 matching 8 bases. Germline trimming cut 5 bases from V and 3 bases from J; bases unmatched to any gene: 11. Germline lookup yields CDR1 MNHNS and CDR2 SASEGT. The CDR3 is 16 residues long. The CDR3: CASSLDRATSHYGYTF. In nucleotides, the CDR3 is TGTGCCAGCAGTCTGGACAGGGCGACGTCGCACTATGGCTACACCTTC.

This clonotype was counted ten times or more. The V gene is TRBV11-2, the J gene TRBJ2-3; unclear D gene. This CDR3 region has 14 residues. The germline V gene encodes CDR1 SGHAT and CDR2 FQNNGV. Trimming left V 0 bases short and J 4 bases short, with 8 bases between. The DNA for the CDR3 is TGTGCCAGCAGCTTAGATAGGTTAGCAGATACGCAGTATTTT. Translating gives CASSLDRLADTQYF.

This clonotype has just a few counts. V and J are TRBV7-9 and TRBJ2-7; the D is unclear. The CDR3 consists of 14 residues. V lost 0 bases to trimming and J lost 0 bases, with 6 bases between them. Looked up from germline, CDR1 is SEHNR and CDR2 is FQNEAQ (reference sequence). The DNA for the CDR3 is TGTGCCAGCAGCTTAGCCGCCCGCTCCTACGAGCAGTACTTC. Translation gives CASSLAARSYEQYF. The full variable domain, in which reference TRBV7-9 and TRBJ2-7 provide the parts outside the CDR3, is DTGVSQNPRHKITKRGQNVTFRCDPISEHNRLYWYRQTLGQGPEFLTYFQNEAQLEKSRLLSDRFSAERPKGSFSTLEIQRTEQGDSAMYLCASSLAARSYEQYFGPGTRLTVT.

The chain combines TRBV7-2 with TRBJ2-3; either TRBD1 or TRBD2 may supply D (6 bases each). The CDR3 spans 16 residues. Germline CDR1 is SGHTA and CDR2 is FQGNSA. With 1 base removed from V and 5 bases from J, the gap between germline ends came to 16 bases. CDR3 bases: TGTGCCAGCAGCTTAGGGGCGGGACATGGAGTAGATACGCAGTATTTT. It translates to CASSLGAGHGVDTQYF.

The sample holds many counts of this clonotype. This CDR3 is CASSLNSAGGTSGQSYEQYF. CDR3 nucleotides: TGTGCCAGCAGCTTAAACTCGGCAGGCGGGACTAGCGGACAATCCTACGAGCAGTACTTC. The chain recombines TRBV7-6 with TRBJ2-7; 11 nucleotides agree with TRBD2. This CDR3 region has 20 residues. In germline, CDR1 is SGHVS, CDR2 FNYEAQ. V shed 2 bases and J 1 base; nucleotides not matched to a gene: 16.

J is TRBJ2-1 and V is TRBV7-8; D gene uncertain. CDR1 is SGHVS and CDR2 is FQNEAQ in the germline V gene. Trimming left V 6 bases short and J 6 bases short, with 6 bases between. The CDR3 contains 11 residues. The CDR3 region is CASRGINEQFF. The CDR3 DNA reads as TGTGCCAGCAGGGGAATCAATGAGCAGTTCTTC.